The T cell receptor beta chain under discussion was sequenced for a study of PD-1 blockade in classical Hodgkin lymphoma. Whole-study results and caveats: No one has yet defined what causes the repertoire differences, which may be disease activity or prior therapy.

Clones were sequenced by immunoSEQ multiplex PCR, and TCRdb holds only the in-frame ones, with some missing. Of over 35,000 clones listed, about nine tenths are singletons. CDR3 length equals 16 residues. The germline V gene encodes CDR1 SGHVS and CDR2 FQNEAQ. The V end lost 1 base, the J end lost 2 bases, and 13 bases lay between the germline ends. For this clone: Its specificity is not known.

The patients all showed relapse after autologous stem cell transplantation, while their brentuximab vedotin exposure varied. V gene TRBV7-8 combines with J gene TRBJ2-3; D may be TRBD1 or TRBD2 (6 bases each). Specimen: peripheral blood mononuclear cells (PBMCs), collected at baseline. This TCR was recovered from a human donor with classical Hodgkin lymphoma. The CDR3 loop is CASSLGRGLNTDTQYF. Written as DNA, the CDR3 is TGTGCCAGCAGCTTAGGGAGGGGGTTGAACACAGATACGCAGTATTTT.